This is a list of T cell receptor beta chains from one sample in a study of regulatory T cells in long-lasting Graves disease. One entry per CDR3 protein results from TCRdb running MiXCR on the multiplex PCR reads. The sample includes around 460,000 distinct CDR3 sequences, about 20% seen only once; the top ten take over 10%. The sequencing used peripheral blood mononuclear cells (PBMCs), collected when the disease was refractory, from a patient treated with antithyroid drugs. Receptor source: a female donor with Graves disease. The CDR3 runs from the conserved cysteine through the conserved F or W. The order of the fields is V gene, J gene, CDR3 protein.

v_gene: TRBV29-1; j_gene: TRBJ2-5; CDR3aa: CSVGRRGGQETQYF
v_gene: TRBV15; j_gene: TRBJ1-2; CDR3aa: CATSSVKGWNGYTF
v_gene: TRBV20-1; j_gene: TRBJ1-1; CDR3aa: CSAIITVNTEAFF
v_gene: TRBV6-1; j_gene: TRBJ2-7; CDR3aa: CATTRTSGGRSSYEQYF
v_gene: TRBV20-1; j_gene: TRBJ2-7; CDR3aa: CSATMAYEQYF
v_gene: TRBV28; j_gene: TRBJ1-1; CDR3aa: CASSLSSDSTAFF
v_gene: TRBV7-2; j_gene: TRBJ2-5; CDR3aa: CASSEYQETQYF
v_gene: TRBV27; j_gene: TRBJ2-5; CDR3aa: CASRREGTETQYF
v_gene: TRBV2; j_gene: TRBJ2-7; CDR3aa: CATQRDEQYF
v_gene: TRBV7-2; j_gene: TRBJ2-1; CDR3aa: CASSSLGGAAGYNEQFF
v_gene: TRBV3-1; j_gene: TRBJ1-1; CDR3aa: CASSQDVASYTEAFF
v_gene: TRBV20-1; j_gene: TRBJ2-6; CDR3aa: CSAQTYRSGANVLSF
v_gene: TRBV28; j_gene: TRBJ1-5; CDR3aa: CASSRDRANQPQHF
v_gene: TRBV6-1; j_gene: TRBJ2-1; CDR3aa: CASTWADEQFF
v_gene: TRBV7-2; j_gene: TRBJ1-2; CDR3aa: CASSLASDAGYTF
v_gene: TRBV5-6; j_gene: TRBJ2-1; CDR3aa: CASSLTLRAVTWEQFF
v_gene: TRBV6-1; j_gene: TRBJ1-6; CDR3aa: CASSHPGSNSPLHF
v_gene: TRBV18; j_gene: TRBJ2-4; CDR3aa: CASSKIGLGDGKNIQYF
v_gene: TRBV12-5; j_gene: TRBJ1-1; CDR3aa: CASGFGSFSEAFF
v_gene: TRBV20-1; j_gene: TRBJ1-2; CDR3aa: CSASLTGLYGYTF
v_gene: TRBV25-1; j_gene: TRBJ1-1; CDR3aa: CASWEGQPNTEAFF
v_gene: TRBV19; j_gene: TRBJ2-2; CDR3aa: CASSIPDRGQTGELFF
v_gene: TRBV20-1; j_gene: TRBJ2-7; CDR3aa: CSAAYAGLAGGVQYF
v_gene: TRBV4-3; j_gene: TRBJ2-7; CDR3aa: CASSQERDADSYEQYF
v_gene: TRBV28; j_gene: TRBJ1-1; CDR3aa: CAIKQGFKTEAFF
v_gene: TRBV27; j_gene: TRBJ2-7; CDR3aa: CASSPFGSLYEQYF
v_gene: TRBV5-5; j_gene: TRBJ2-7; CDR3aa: CASSVMTSPAYEQYF
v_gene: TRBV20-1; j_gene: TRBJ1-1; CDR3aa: CSASELGQGDTEAFF
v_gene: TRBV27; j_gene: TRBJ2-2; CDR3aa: CASSFMTSGAGELFF
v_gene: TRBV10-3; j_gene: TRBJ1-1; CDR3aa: CAIRRGAEGSTEAFF
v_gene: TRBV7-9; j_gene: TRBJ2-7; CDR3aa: CASSLQGDPYEQYF
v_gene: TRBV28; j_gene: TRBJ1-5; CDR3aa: CASSNAGRSQPQHF
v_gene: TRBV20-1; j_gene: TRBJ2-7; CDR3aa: CSACWVEGGEQYF
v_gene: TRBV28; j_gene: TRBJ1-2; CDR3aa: CASSPWGQGANYGYTF
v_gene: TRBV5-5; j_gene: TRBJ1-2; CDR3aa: CASSLFYGLYGYTF
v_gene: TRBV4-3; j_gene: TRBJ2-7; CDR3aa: CASSQVGQVYEQYF
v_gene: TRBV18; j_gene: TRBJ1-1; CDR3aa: CASSPSPGTRVEAFF
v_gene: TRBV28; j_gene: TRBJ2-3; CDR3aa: CASRRGGTDTQYF
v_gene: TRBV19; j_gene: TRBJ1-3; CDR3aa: CASIMGSGNTIYF
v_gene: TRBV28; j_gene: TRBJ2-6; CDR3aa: CASSSNPANVLTF
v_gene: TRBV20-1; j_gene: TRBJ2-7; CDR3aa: CSATNPWTGNEQYF
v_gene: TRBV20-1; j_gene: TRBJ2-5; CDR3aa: CSARGSQETQYF
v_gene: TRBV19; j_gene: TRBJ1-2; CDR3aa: CASSVGQGSGYTF
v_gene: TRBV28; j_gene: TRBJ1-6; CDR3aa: CASSLGPSINSPLHF
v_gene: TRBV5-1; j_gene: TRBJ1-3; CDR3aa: CASSRSSPGNTIYF
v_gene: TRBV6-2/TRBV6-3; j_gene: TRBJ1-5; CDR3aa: CATGQVVNQPQHF
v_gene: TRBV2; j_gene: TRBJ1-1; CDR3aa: CASSAGRSGTEAFF
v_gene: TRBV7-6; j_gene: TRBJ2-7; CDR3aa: CASSSGQGASYEQYF
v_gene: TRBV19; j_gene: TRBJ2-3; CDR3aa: CASTIGGGSTDTQYF
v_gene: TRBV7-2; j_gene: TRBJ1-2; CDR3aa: CASSLEGGAGYTF